Ten or more counts support the clone carrying this T cell receptor beta chain. Its specificity is not known. The sample belongs to a study of regulatory T cells in long-lasting Graves disease. Study conclusions and caveats: It was in persistent disease that TRBV28, TRBJ1-2 and TRBJ2-5 were favored. Persistent patients had more shared public clonotypes (about 2,800) than new patients (about 1,000).

The CDR3 consists of 13 residues. Germline-derived CDR1 and CDR2 are DFQATT and SNEGSKA (reference sequence). The V end lost 7 bases, the J end lost 2 bases, and 12 bases lay between the germline ends. Relying on iRepertoire HTBI primers and Arm-PCR of CDR3 regions, the team built TCR beta libraries. TCRdb ran MiXCR on the multiplex PCR reads and lists one entry per CDR3 protein. The sample consists of a few hundred thousand distinct CDR3 sequences, roughly 13% of them appearing once. Indicated time point: newly diagnosed GD, antithyroid drugs for less than 3 months. TCR sequences were obtained from RNA taken from PBMCs. These data were also filed under a second study, of T cells in Graves' hyperthyroidism and ophthalmopathy. As that report states: An initial round of RT-PCR targeting the TCR CDR3 relied on the HTBI primer set. From stable hyperthyroidism, ophthalmopathy was separated by a 13 V-J model.

The V call is TRBV20-1, the J call TRBJ2-1; either TRBD1 or TRBD2 may supply D (5 bases each). The TCR sequence derives from a young man with Graves disease. Specimen: peripheral blood mononuclear cells (PBMCs), collected at new diagnosis, from a patient treated with antithyroid drugs. CDR3 nucleotide sequence: TGCAGTGGCTATGAGGGGACCTACAATGAGCAGTTCTTC. Amino acids: CSGYEGTYNEQFF.